This is a list of T cell receptor beta chains from one sample in a study of OX40 agonist ivuxolimab in advanced cancers. Assay used: immunoSEQ multiplex PCR; TCRdb lists only in-frame clones, some missing. The sample lists about 61,000 clones; around four fifths were seen once. This material consisted of CD4+ or CD8+ T cells sorted from blood, taken in a trial of the OX40 agonist ivuxolimab. The receptors originated from an adult with an advanced solid tumor such as melanoma, head and neck, liver or kidney cancer. Each CDR3 is given with its conserved first and last residue. The D gene is left open where the match is weak. Size is omitted from some rows. Given values are once, few, many or a class for expanded clones.

d_call	v_call	clone_size	j_call	cdr3_aa	cdr3_nt
TRBD1	TRBV28	NA	TRBJ2-5	CASSLYRGTQETQYF	TGTGCCAGCAGTTTATACAGGGGCACCCAAGAGACCCAGTACTTC
NA	TRBV18	NA	TRBJ2-7	CASSPNAVQYEQYF	TGTGCCAGCTCACCAAACGCTGTCCAATACGAGCAGTACTTC
NA	TRBV6-1	NA	TRBJ2-5	CASYGTKETQYF	TGTGCCAGCTACGGGACAAAAGAGACCCAGTACTTC
NA	TRBV15	NA	TRBJ2-7	CATSRVDRTYEQYF	TGTGCCACCAGCAGAGTCGACAGAACCTACGAGCAGTACTTC
TRBD2	TRBV29-1	NA	TRBJ2-3	CSVVERGGVDTQYF	TGCAGCGTTGTTGAGCGGGGGGGCGTGGATACGCAGTATTTT
NA	TRBV5-1	NA	TRBJ1-1	CASRPGTTMNTEAFF	TGCGCCAGCAGGCCCGGGACAACGATGAACACTGAAGCTTTCTTT
TRBD2	TRBV11-3	NA	TRBJ2-5	CASSLTGTSGAETQYF	TGTGCCAGCAGCCTTACCGGGACTAGCGGGGCGGAGACCCAGTACTTC
TRBD1	TRBV27	once	TRBJ1-4	CASTRQGLGEKLFF	TGTGCCAGCACTAGACAGGGATTAGGAGAAAAACTGTTTTTT
TRBD1	TRBV7-2	NA	TRBJ1-6	CASNRGSVQSPLHF	TGTGCCAGCAACAGGGGCTCGGTTCAGTCACCCCTCCACTTT
NA	TRBV5-1	once	TRBJ1-1	CASSLETGGDTEAFF	TGCGCCAGCAGCTTGGAGACAGGCGGGGACACTGAAGCTTTCTTT
NA	TRBV10-1	NA	TRBJ1-2	CASSDELGAYGYTF	TGCGCCAGCAGTGATGAGTTAGGCGCATATGGCTACACCTTC
TRBD1	TRBV5-4	few	TRBJ1-3	CASSSGQFSGNTIYF	TGTGCCAGCAGTTCGGGACAGTTCTCTGGAAACACCATATATTTT
NA	TRBV9	NA	TRBJ1-1	CASSAGGWTEAFF	TGTGCCAGCAGCGCTGGGGGATGGACTGAAGCTTTCTTT
NA	TRBV19	NA	TRBJ1-2	CASSTIGQTSYGYTF	TGTGCCAGTTCGACTATTGGACAGACCAGCTATGGCTACACCTTC
NA	TRBV10-3	NA	TRBJ1-3	CAISDTKGGNTIYF	TGTGCCATCAGCGACACCAAGGGGGGAAACACCATATATTTT
TRBD2	TRBV4-2	few	TRBJ2-3	CASSQAGTSGGADTQYF	TGTGCCAGCAGCCAAGCCGGGACTAGCGGGGGGGCAGATACGCAGTATTTT
NA	TRBV18	NA	TRBJ1-5	CASSPSGFDQPQHF	TGTGCCAGCTCACCCTCGGGGTTCGATCAGCCCCAGCATTTT
NA	TRBV7-3	NA	TRBJ2-1	CASSYSVSTYNEQFF	TGTGCCAGCAGCTACTCAGTCTCTACCTACAATGAGCAGTTCTTC
NA	TRBV30	few	TRBJ1-1	CAWRTGTNTEAFF	TGTGCCTGGAGAACAGGTACGAACACTGAAGCTTTCTTT
NA	TRBV28	NA	TRBJ2-5	CASSFHLEALGKGTQYF	TGTGCCAGCAGTTTCCACCTCGAGGCCCTTGGGAAGGGGACCCAGTACTTC
NA	TRBV6-9	NA	TRBJ2-5	CASRGYQETQYF	TGTGCCAGCCGGGGGTACCAAGAGACCCAGTACTTC
NA	TRBV6-5	once	TRBJ1-3	CASSYSIEVSGNTIYF	TGTGCCAGCAGTTACTCGATTGAAGTCTCTGGAAACACCATATATTTT
NA	TRBV18	NA	TRBJ2-5	CASSSIVQNTLRETQYF	TGTGCCAGCTCATCCATCGTCCAAAACACCTTACGTGAGACCCAGTACTTC
NA	TRBV9	NA	TRBJ2-1	CASSARDNNNEQFF	TGTGCCAGCAGCGCCCGGGACAACAACAATGAGCAGTTCTTC
NA	TRBV5-1	few	TRBJ2-3	CASSLDGRARDTQYF	TGCGCCAGCAGCTTGGACGGCAGGGCCAGGGATACGCAGTATTTT
NA	TRBV7-8	NA	TRBJ2-3	CASSLAAGAQTDTQYF	TGTGCCAGCAGCTTAGCTGCGGGTGCCCAGACAGATACGCAGTATTTT
TRBD1	TRBV2	once	TRBJ1-6	CAGGTGLASPLHF	TGTGCAGGAGGGACAGGGCTGGCTTCACCCCTCCACTTT
NA	TRBV10-3	NA	TRBJ1-1	CAISEGQGSEAFF	TGTGCCATCAGTGAAGGTCAGGGGTCTGAAGCTTTCTTT